These 9 T cell receptor beta chains were sequenced from one sample in a study of post-analysis software for immune sequencing data. Findings and limits, study-wide: In patients, TRBV5-6, TRBV5-1 and TRBV20-1 belonged to five TRBV segments found more frequently than in controls.

Included in the TCR beta cDNA libraries were unique molecular identifiers. MiXCR, run by TCRdb on the PCR reads, gives a single entry per CDR3 protein. This sample carries approximately 460,000 distinct CDR3 sequences, around 40% of them seen once, and the ten largest clones take roughly 12%. No antigens are known for them. The sequenced sample consisted of blood. These receptors were collected from a girl between 10 and 17 years old with multiple sclerosis.

The table lists this clonotype with a few counts. The rearrangement joins TRBV28 to TRBJ2-4; TRBD2 matches 13 bases. TRBJ2-7 explains the end of the DNA better; the J call may be wrong. The CDR3 consists of 15 residues. The germline V gene encodes CDR1 MDHEN and CDR2 SYDVKM. The CDR3 sequence: CASSRTSGRAYEQYF. CDR3 in DNA: TGTGCCAGCAGTCGGACTAGCGGGAGAGCCTACGAGCAGTACTTC.

This clonotype was seen more than once but under ten times. The rearrangement uses TRBV7-3 and TRBJ2-5, with D perhaps matching TRBD1 or TRBD2 (5 bases each). In germline, CDR1 is SGHTA, CDR2 FQGTGA. Trimming removed 5 bases at V and 5 bases at J, with 18 bases between. This CDR3 spans 15 amino acids. CDR3 nucleotides: TGTGCCAGCAGCCTCTCGCCGGGACCCCAGGAGACCCAGTACTTC. Translation: CASSLSPGPQETQYF.

This clonotype was counted only a few times. The chain carries TRBV20-1 and TRBJ1-1, with D unresolved. Trimming removed 6 bases at V and 1 base at J, with 6 bases between. The CDR3 covers 11 residues. In germline, CDR1 is DFQATT, CDR2 SNEGSKA (reference sequence). The CDR3 DNA is TGCAGTGCAAAGGAGAACACTGAAGCTTTCTTT. This translates into CSAKENTEAFF.

This sequence joins TRBV7-9 and TRBJ2-5; tentative D call: TRBD1 (7 bases). The germline gives CDR1 SEHNR, CDR2 FQNEAQ (reference sequence). The CDR3 is 14 residues long. V lost 4 bases and J lost 11, with 20 bases in between. CDR3 nucleotides: TGTGCCAGCAGCTCAGGGGACACAGGGGAGGAGCAGTACTTC. It translates to CASSSGDTGEEQYF.

V and J are TRBV11-1 and TRBJ2-3; 13 bases fit TRBD2. Germline CDR1 reads SGHAT; CDR2 reads FQDESV (reference sequence). This CDR3 is built from 15 residues. This chain's CDR3 is CASVMGLAGIDTQYF. The DNA of the CDR3 is TGTGCTAGCGTAATGGGACTAGCGGGAATAGATACGCAGTATTTT. The variable domain in full, completed from reference TRBV11-1 and TRBJ2-3, reads EAEVAQSPRYKITEKSQAVAFWCDPISGHATLYWYRQILGQGPELLVQFQDESVVDDSQLPKDRFSAERLKGVDSTLKIQPAELGDSAMYLCASVMGLAGIDTQYFGPGTRLTVL.

The chain combines TRBV29-1 with TRBJ1-2; D gene uncertain. Trimming took off 5 bases at V and 3 bases at J, with 4 bases between the two ends. The CDR3 contains 10 residues. Per germline, CDR1 SQVTM and CDR2 ANQGSEA. The CDR3 DNA is TGCAGCGTTCGGGACTATGGCTACACCTTC. Protein: CSVRDYGYTF.

This sequence joins TRBV7-2 and TRBJ2-5; TRBD2 agrees at 8 bases. J lost 4 bases, V lost 5 bases, and 12 bases had no gene match. CDR3 size: 16 residues. Per germline, CDR1 SGHTA and CDR2 FQGNSA. In DNA, the CDR3 is TGTGCCAGCAGCCGGGAGGGGGGAGTTTGGGGAGAGACCCAGTACTTC. Its translation is CASSREGGVWGETQYF.

The chain carries TRBV9 and TRBJ2-5, with D maybe TRBD2 (6 bases). Germline V gene lookup returns CDR1 SGDLS and CDR2 YYNGEE. The CDR3 covers 15 residues. Trimming left V 0 bases short and J 4 bases short, with 13 bases between. CDR3 DNA sequence: TGTGCCAGCAGCGTAGAGGACGGGAGAGGAGAGACCCAGTACTTC. Amino acids: CASSVEDGRGETQYF.

A single count supports this clonotype. The chain is built from TRBV5-1 and TRBJ1-1; D may be TRBD1 (5 bases). This CDR3 has 13 amino acids. Trimming took 1 base from V and 5 from J, leaving 9 bases between them. Germline-derived CDR1 and CDR2 are SGHRS and YFSETQ. CDR3 sequence (DNA): TGCGCCAGCAGCTTGCTGACAGCGACTGAAGCTTTCTTT. Translation gives CASSLLTATEAFF.